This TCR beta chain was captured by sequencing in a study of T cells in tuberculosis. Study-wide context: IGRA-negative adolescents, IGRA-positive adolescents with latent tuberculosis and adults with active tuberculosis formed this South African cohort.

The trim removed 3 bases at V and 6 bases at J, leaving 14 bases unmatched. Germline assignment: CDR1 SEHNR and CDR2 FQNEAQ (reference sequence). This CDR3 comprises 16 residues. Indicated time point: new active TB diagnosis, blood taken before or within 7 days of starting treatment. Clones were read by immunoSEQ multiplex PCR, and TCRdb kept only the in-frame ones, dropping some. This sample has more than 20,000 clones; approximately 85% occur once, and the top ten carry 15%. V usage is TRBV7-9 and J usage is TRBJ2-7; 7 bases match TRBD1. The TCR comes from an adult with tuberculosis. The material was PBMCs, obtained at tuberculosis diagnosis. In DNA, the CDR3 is TGTGCCAGCAGCTTGAGACCACAGGGGCCACTTTCCGAGCAGTACTTC. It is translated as CASSLRPQGPLSEQYF.